A selection of T cell receptor beta chains follows, all from one sample in a study of human T cells and chemical hapten exposure. TCRdb re-called the RACE reads through MiXCR, storing one row per CDR3 protein. This sample yields tens of thousands of distinct CDR3 sequences, of which about 9.3% are seen a single time; about 14% belongs to the top ten. The sequences come from whole blood, collected in connection with sensitization to the hapten diphenylcyclopropenone (DPC). These receptor sequences come from a woman aged 35 to 49 with alopecia areata. Some clones in this sample may be carry-over from other donors' samples. The CDR3 runs from the conserved cysteine through the conserved F or W. D genes are given only for firm matches. Some rows have no size entry. The others give once, few or many, or a class for an expanded clone.

CDR3nt: TGCAGTGCTGCTCCGTCAGCCCCTGGAAACACCATATATTTT
CDR3aa: CSAAPSAPGNTIYF
d_gene: -
v_gene: TRBV20-1
abundance: few
len: 14
j_gene: TRBJ1-3

CDR3nt: TGTGCCAGCAGTTCTCGACCCACAGATACGCAGTATTTT
CDR3aa: CASSSRPTDTQYF
d_gene: -
v_gene: TRBV12-3/TRBV12-4
abundance: few
len: 13
j_gene: TRBJ2-3

CDR3nt: TGTGCCAGCAGTTACCCGCCCAGGGACAACGAGCAGTACTTC
CDR3aa: CASSYPPRDNEQYF
d_gene: -
v_gene: TRBV6-7
abundance: many
len: 14
j_gene: TRBJ2-7

CDR3nt: TGTGCCTGGGCTGAGCCAGGCCCCTACAATGAGCAGTTCTTC
CDR3aa: CAWAEPGPYNEQFF
d_gene: -
v_gene: TRBV30
abundance: few
len: 14
j_gene: TRBJ2-1

CDR3nt: TGTGCCAGCAGCACCGGGACAGTTAATGAGCAGTTCTTC
CDR3aa: CASSTGTVNEQFF
d_gene: TRBD1
v_gene: TRBV7-6
abundance: -
len: 13
j_gene: TRBJ2-1

CDR3nt: TGCGCCAGCAGCCAAGGAGAAAGGGAGATTGGAGCTTTCTTT
CDR3aa: CASSQGEREIGAFF
d_gene: -
v_gene: TRBV4-1
abundance: many
len: 14
j_gene: TRBJ1-1

CDR3nt: TGCAGCGTGAAGACAGCAGGAGTCACTGAAGCTTTCTTT
CDR3aa: CSVKTAGVTEAFF
d_gene: -
v_gene: TRBV29-1
abundance: -
len: 13
j_gene: TRBJ1-1

CDR3nt: TGTGCCAGCAGTTTAGGAAGTCTCTCCTACGAGCAGTACTTC
CDR3aa: CASSLGSLSYEQYF
d_gene: -
v_gene: TRBV12-3/TRBV12-4
abundance: many
len: 14
j_gene: TRBJ2-7

CDR3nt: TGTGCCAGTAGTATAGCGGGGGGCAGGCAGTTCTTC
CDR3aa: CASSIAGGRQFF
d_gene: -
v_gene: TRBV19
abundance: many
len: 12
j_gene: TRBJ2-1

CDR3nt: TGTGCCAGCAGCCCCCGTTTCTCCGGGACAGTGTCTAGCACAGATACGCAGTATTTT
CDR3aa: CASSPRFSGTVSSTDTQYF
d_gene: TRBD1
v_gene: TRBV7-2
abundance: many
len: 19
j_gene: TRBJ2-3

CDR3nt: TGTGCCAGTAGTCCCCGGCGGGGACAGAGCTCTGGGGCCAACGTCCTGACTTTC
CDR3aa: CASSPRRGQSSGANVLTF
d_gene: -
v_gene: TRBV19
abundance: few
len: 18
j_gene: TRBJ2-6

CDR3nt: TGTGCCAGCAGTTTCCGGACAACCGGGGAGCTGTTTTTT
CDR3aa: CASSFRTTGELFF
d_gene: -
v_gene: TRBV27
abundance: many
len: 13
j_gene: TRBJ2-2

CDR3nt: TGCGCCAGCAGCTCGCCGGAATGGACTGAAGCTTTCTTT
CDR3aa: CASSSPEWTEAFF
d_gene: -
v_gene: TRBV5-1
abundance: many
len: 13
j_gene: TRBJ1-1

CDR3nt: TGTGCCAGCAGTCCAGGGGGCTCTGGGGCCAACGTCCTGACTTTC
CDR3aa: CASSPGGSGANVLTF
d_gene: TRBD1
v_gene: TRBV28
abundance: many
len: 15
j_gene: TRBJ2-6

CDR3nt: TGTGCCAGCAGCCGGGGAGCCAAGGACCCTGGGGGCAATCAGCCCCAGCATTTT
CDR3aa: CASSRGAKDPGGNQPQHF
d_gene: -
v_gene: TRBV13
abundance: many
len: 18
j_gene: TRBJ1-5

CDR3nt: TGTGCCAGCGGCACAGGGGGACCACAGATCACGCAGTATTTT
CDR3aa: CASGTGGPQITQYF
d_gene: TRBD1
v_gene: TRBV28
abundance: many
len: 14
j_gene: TRBJ2-3

CDR3nt: TGTGCCAGCAGCGCTACTAGGGGAGAGACCCAGTACTTC
CDR3aa: CASSATRGETQYF
d_gene: -
v_gene: TRBV9
abundance: many
len: 13
j_gene: TRBJ2-5

CDR3nt: TGTGCCAGCAGCTTTGCGTGGCGGACCCAAAATACGCAGTATTTT
CDR3aa: CASSFAWRTQNTQYF
d_gene: -
v_gene: TRBV7-2
abundance: many
len: 15
j_gene: TRBJ2-3

CDR3nt: TGTGCCAGCAGCTTGGCGGGGGGAACCGCTGAAGCTTTCTTT
CDR3aa: CASSLAGGTAEAFF
d_gene: -
v_gene: TRBV5-5
abundance: many
len: 14
j_gene: TRBJ1-1

CDR3nt: TGTGCCAGCAGCGTAGGTTTGGGGAACACCGGGGAGCTGTTTTTT
CDR3aa: CASSVGLGNTGELFF
d_gene: -
v_gene: TRBV9
abundance: many
len: 15
j_gene: TRBJ2-2

CDR3nt: TGTGCCAGCAGTTTTCGTTTGGCAGATCGAAGCAATCAGCCCCAGCATTTT
CDR3aa: CASSFRLADRSNQPQHF
d_gene: -
v_gene: TRBV12-3/TRBV12-4
abundance: many
len: 17
j_gene: TRBJ1-5

CDR3nt: TGTGCCAGCAGTAAAACCACCGGGACTGACTCCTACAATGAGCAGTTCTTC
CDR3aa: CASSKTTGTDSYNEQFF
d_gene: -
v_gene: TRBV12-3/TRBV12-4
abundance: medium-sized
len: 17
j_gene: TRBJ2-1

CDR3nt: TGTGCTAGTGGTTTGTGGGGGCCCACAGATACGCAGTATTTT
CDR3aa: CASGLWGPTDTQYF
d_gene: -
v_gene: TRBV12-5
abundance: few
len: 14
j_gene: TRBJ2-3

CDR3nt: TGCGCCAGCAGCCTGTCAGGAGGGAGCGGCACTGAAGCTTTCTTT
CDR3aa: CASSLSGGSGTEAFF
d_gene: -
v_gene: TRBV4-1
abundance: many
len: 15
j_gene: TRBJ1-1

CDR3nt: TGTGCCAGCAGCTTACTTCAGAAAGATACGCAGTATTTT
CDR3aa: CASSLLQKDTQYF
d_gene: -
v_gene: TRBV11-1
abundance: -
len: 13
j_gene: TRBJ2-3

CDR3nt: TGTGCCAGCAGTTACGCAGGGGGGACGTACCAAGAGACCCAGTACTTC
CDR3aa: CASSYAGGTYQETQYF
d_gene: -
v_gene: TRBV6-5
abundance: medium-sized
len: 16
j_gene: TRBJ2-5